These 14 T cell receptor beta chains came from one sample sequenced in a study of blood T cell repertoires in COVID-19. Clones were sequenced by immunoSEQ multiplex PCR, and TCRdb holds only the in-frame ones, with some missing. Of 75,000 to 95,000 clones in the sample, around four fifths were seen once. What was sequenced was peripheral blood. All receptors come from an elderly man with active or convalescent COVID-19.

This clone was detected only once. The chain links TRBV19 to TRBJ2-2, with unresolved D. The V and J ends lost 5 bases and 4 bases respectively, with 14 bases between them. Germline V CDR1 and CDR2: LNHDA, SQIVND (reference sequence). The CDR3 contains 15 residues. In nucleotides, the CDR3 is TGTGCCAGTAGTGTGGGCCTGATAGGCACCGGGGAGCTGTTTTTT. Translating it yields CASSVGLIGTGELFF.

This clone is medium-sized. The CDR3 DNA reads as TGTGCCAGTAGCCACAGGGGGTATCAGCCCCAGCATTTT. Protein sequence: CASSHRGYQPQHF. The genes are TRBV19 and TRBJ1-5; 8 bases are shared with TRBD1. The ends lost 6 bases at V and 5 bases at J; junction bases unmatched: 3. Germline CDR1 LNHDA, CDR2 SQIVND (reference sequence). The CDR3 is 13 residues long.

This sequence joins TRBV5-6 and TRBJ2-1; 9 positions match TRBD1. The V segment lost 4 bases and the J segment 9 bases; nucleotides outside the gene matches: 8. This CDR3 has 14 residues. Germline CDR1 reads SGHDT; CDR2 reads YYEEEE. In nucleotides, the CDR3 is TGTGCCAGCAGCCTTGGACAGGGGTGGGCTGAGCAGTTCTTC. This gives the protein CASSLGQGWAEQFF. Full variable domain (remainder filled in from reference TRBV5-6 and TRBJ2-1): DAGVTQSPTHLIKTRGQQVTLRCSPKSGHDTVSWYQQALGQGPQFIFQYYEEEERQRGNFPDRFSGHQFPNYSSELNVNALLLGDSALYLCASSLGQGWAEQFFGPGTRLTVL.

The rearrangement links TRBV7-2 to TRBJ1-3; a possible D gene is TRBD1 (5 bases). The germline gives CDR1 SGHTA, CDR2 FQGNSA. This CDR3 region has 15 residues. V lost 5 bases, J lost 0 bases, and 11 bases lay in between. The chain's CDR3 is CASSNQRGSGNTIYF. In DNA form, the CDR3 reads TGTGCCAGCAGCAACCAAAGGGGCTCTGGAAACACCATATATTTT.

The chain uses TRBV18 and TRBJ1-4; 12 bases fit TRBD1. V gave up 6 bases and J gave up 10 bases; unmatched junction bases: 9. Germline V gene lookup returns CDR1 KGHSH and CDR2 LQKENI. The CDR3 consists of 15 residues. CDR3 nucleotides: TGTGCCAGCTCGGACTACGGGACAGGGGGCATAAAACTGTTTTTT. This sequence encodes CASSDYGTGGIKLFF.

The chain employs TRBV5-1 and TRBJ2-5; 9 bases agree with TRBD1. CDR3 length: 14 residues. Germline assignment: CDR1 SGHRS and CDR2 YFSETQ. After removal of 3 bases from V and 5 bases from J, the junction contained 5 bases not matched to a gene. CDR3 sequence reads: CASSSNRGRETQYF. The CDR3 bases are TGCGCCAGCAGCTCGAACAGGGGGCGGGAGACCCAGTACTTC.

V and J are TRBV14 and TRBJ1-6, with TRBD1 identical over 11 bases. The CDR3 length is 15 residues. Germline assignment: CDR1 SGHDN and CDR2 FVKESK. V trimming: 3 bases; J trimming: 7 bases; junction bases outside the gene matches: 2. CDR3 loop: CASSQGQGVNSPLHF. The CDR3, as DNA: TGTGCCAGCAGCCAGGGACAGGGGGTGAATTCACCCCTCCACTTT.

The CDR3 sequence is CASSEWFSGGATETQYF. The CDR3 nucleotides are TGTGCCAGCAGTGAGTGGTTTAGCGGGGGGGCCACGGAGACCCAGTACTTC. The chain has TRBV6-1 and TRBJ2-5; 11 bases agree with TRBD2. Trimming took 3 bases from V and 5 from J; bases not matched to a gene: 11. CDR1 is MNHNS, CDR2 SASEGT, per germline. The CDR3 consists of 17 residues.

This clone has a handful of counts. The CDR3: CASSLGTSGSDEQFF. The CDR3 nucleotides are TGTGCCAGCAGCCTCGGGACTAGCGGGAGCGATGAGCAGTTCTTC. The chain has TRBV7-9 and TRBJ2-1; TRBD2 matches at 14 bases. This CDR3 region has 15 residues. Germline loops: CDR1 SEHNR, CDR2 FQNEAQ (reference sequence). V shed 5 bases and J 8 bases; nucleotides not matched to a gene: 5.

This clone was seen only once. This rearrangement joins TRBV10-3 to TRBJ1-3; D is unresolved. The germline gives CDR1 ENHRY, CDR2 SYGVKD. This CDR3 region has 14 residues. Trimming shortened V by 6 bases and J by 0 bases, and 9 bases separated the two germline ends. CDR3 bases: TGTGCCATCAGACGCGATGGCTCTGGAAACACCATATATTTT. As protein: CAIRRDGSGNTIYF.

The genes are TRBV2 and TRBJ1-6; TRBD1 matches 9 bases. The CDR3 consists of 15 residues. Germline V gene sequence: CDR1 SNHLY, CDR2 FYNNEI. With 8 bases clipped from V and 7 bases from J, the junction kept 9 bases outside the gene matches. The CDR3 bases are TGTGCCAGCTCGGGGGAGGGACAGGGAAATTCACCCCTCCACTTT. It translates to CASSGEGQGNSPLHF.

The chain has TRBV2 and TRBJ1-1, with D uncertain. This CDR3 region has 15 residues. V lost 4 bases and J 2 bases, leaving 14 bases between the germline ends. Germline CDR1 and CDR2: SNHLY and FYNNEI. The CDR3 protein is CASSVFNAGNTEAFF. The CDR3 DNA reads as TGTGCCAGCAGTGTCTTTAATGCGGGTAACACTGAAGCTTTCTTT.

The V and J genes are TRBV6-5 and TRBJ1-4, with D possibly TRBD1 on 6 matching bases. V lost 2 bases, J lost 7 bases, and 8 bases lay in between. CDR1 is MNHEY, CDR2 SVGAGI, per germline. The CDR3 contains 13 residues. The CDR3 DNA is TGTGCCAGCAGTTACGAAGGGGGTGAAAAACTGTTTTTT. Amino acids: CASSYEGGEKLFF.

This clone turned up a few times. The chain combines TRBV5-1 with TRBJ2-3; 11 bases line up with TRBD1. There are 16 residues in the CDR3. Germline-derived CDR1 and CDR2 are SGHRS and YFSETQ. The ends lost 0 bases at V and 4 bases at J; junction bases unmatched: 4. The CDR3 nucleotides are TGCGCCAGCAGCTTGGGGGACAGGGGGTCCTCAGATACGCAGTATTTT. Protein: CASSLGDRGSSDTQYF. Together with reference TRBV5-1 and TRBJ2-3, the CDR3 gives the full variable domain: KAGVTQTPRYLIKTRGQQVTLSCSPISGHRSVSWYQQTPGQGLQFLFEYFSETQRNKGNFPGRFSGRQFSNSRSEMNVSTLELGDSALYLCASSLGDRGSSDTQYFGPGTRLTVL.